A selection of T cell receptor beta chains follows, all from one sample in a study of tumor-infiltrating lymphocytes in primary liver carcinoma. TCRdb analysed the multiplex PCR reads with MiXCR anew, one entry per CDR3 protein. The sample includes roughly 330,000 distinct CDR3 sequences, roughly 61% of them seen just once. Sequenced sample: peripheral blood. The receptors shown here come from a man aged 40-55 years with primary liver carcinoma and hepatitis B virus infection. CDR3s include the opening cysteine and the closing phenylalanine or tryptophan. D genes are given only for firm matches. Some rows have no size entry. The others give once, few or many, or a class for an expanded clone.

j_gene	d_gene	v_gene	abundance	CDR3nt	CDR3aa
TRBJ2-7	-	TRBV28	-	TGTGCCAGCAGCTTACGGGACTACGAGCAGTACTTC	CASSLRDYEQYF
TRBJ1-6	-	TRBV11-2	-	TGTGCCAGCAGCTTAATCGTGGCAGGGAATTCGCCCCTCCACTTT	CASSLIVAGNSPLHF
TRBJ2-7	TRBD2	TRBV11-2	-	TGTGCCACCAGCTTATCAGGGACTAGCTACGAGCAGTACTTC	CATSLSGTSYEQYF
TRBJ2-7	-	TRBV5-1	-	TGCGCCAGCAACTTGGCCCCGGGCACCAACTCCTACGAGCAGTACTTC	CASNLAPGTNSYEQYF
TRBJ1-2	TRBD1	TRBV6-5	many	TGTGCCAGCAGTACACGGGACAGGGGAAACTATGGCTACACCTTC	CASSTRDRGNYGYTF
TRBJ2-7	TRBD1	TRBV10-3	many	TGTGCCATCAGTGAGTCCCTGACAGGGACCTCTTCCTACGAGCAGTACTTC	CAISESLTGTSSYEQYF
TRBJ2-7	-	TRBV4-3	many	TGCGCCAGCAGCCAAGATATGATAAGCTCCTACGAGCAGTACTTC	CASSQDMISSYEQYF
TRBJ1-4	TRBD1	TRBV28	few	TGTGCCAGCGCACCGACAGGGGCAGGGGAAAAACTGTTTTTT	CASAPTGAGEKLFF
TRBJ1-3	-	TRBV28	-	TGTGACAGCGGACCCGGCTCTGGAAACACCATATATTTT	CDSGPGSGNTIYF
TRBJ2-1	-	TRBV6-2/TRBV6-3	once	TGTGCCAGCAGCCCAGTCCCCTACAATGAGCGGTTCTTC	CASSPVPYNERFF
TRBJ2-1	TRBD2	TRBV5-1	-	TGCGCCAGCAACGGACTAGCGGGAGTCGATGAGCAGTTCTTC	CASNGLAGVDEQFF
TRBJ2-3	TRBD2	TRBV5-4	-	TGTGCCAGCAGCTTGGAGGGGACTAGCGTCGGAGATACGCAGTATTTT	CASSLEGTSVGDTQYF
TRBJ2-5	-	TRBV11-2	-	TGTGCCAGCGGCTTAATCGAGGCAGAGACCCAGTACTTC	CASGLIEAETQYF
TRBJ2-2	-	TRBV4-2	many	TGTGCCAGCAGCCAAGATGTATGGAACACCGGGGAGCTGTTTTTT	CASSQDVWNTGELFF
TRBJ1-3	-	TRBV10-3	-	TGTGCCATCAGCGATAGGGAGAGGGCTGGAAACACCATATATTTT	CAISDRERAGNTIYF
TRBJ1-6	-	TRBV12-3/TRBV12-4	many	TGTGCCAGCAGTTTGCGGGGGACCGTTAATTCACCCCTCCACTTT	CASSLRGTVNSPLHF
TRBJ2-5	-	TRBV12-3/TRBV12-4	many	TGTGCCAGCAGTTTCCTGCAGGGAGAGACCCAGTACTTC	CASSFLQGETQYF